What follows describes a single T cell receptor beta chain. These data belong to a study of Ad26.COV2.S vaccination and SARS-CoV-2 variants. Study context: The donor participated in the COV1001 trial, in its Ad26.COV2.S arm. The study gave Ad26.COV2.S intramuscularly, once or twice 56 days apart.

CDR1 is SGDLS, CDR2 YYNGEE, per germline. The CDR3 runs to 15 residues. V trimming: 0 bases; J trimming: 6 bases; junction bases outside the gene matches: 5. Some clones are missing from TCRdb's copy, which holds only in-frame ones; the method was immunoSEQ multiplex PCR. The sample yields about 350,000 clones, approximately 86% seen once. Treatment defined: around 19 received Ad26.COV2.S at low or high dose, single or two shots; roughly five received placebo; per-sample allocation not given. At day 63 after the first vaccine or placebo injection, samples were drawn. An Ad26 vector that expressed Wuhan-strain SARS-CoV-2 spike constituted the vaccine.

The chain employs TRBV9 and TRBJ1-2; TRBD1 matches at 10 bases. The TCR originated in a person aged 18 to 59 who received the Ad26.COV2.S COVID-19 vaccine or a placebo. This specimen was peripheral blood, taken in a trial of Ad26.COV2.S vaccine versus placebo. The CDR3 here is CASSVEGQGRNGYTF. In DNA, the CDR3 is TGTGCCAGCAGCGTAGAGGGACAGGGGAGGAATGGCTACACCTTC.